This T cell receptor (beta chain) is drawn from a study of cytomegalovirus exposure and HLA in healthy donors (dated by TCRdb to 2015 to 2018). About the full investigation: An earlier analysis of 587 of the donors reported 250 to 300 Gb of sequence data and 117 million unique TCR beta sequences obtained from about 180 million T cells. In a later analysis, previously published TCR beta repertoires from 500 to 750 donors were re-analyzed and high-resolution HLA genotyping was added so that TCR occurrence patterns could be studied. To predict cytomegalovirus infection status, the study combined high-throughput TCR immunosequencing, statistical association of individual TCRs with disease status, and machine learning. An early release that covered approximately 600 HLA-typed donors contained approximately 300 gigabases of sequencing data and 65 million to 100 million unique TCR sequences. HLA typing included class I and class II loci at four-digit resolution. Genome-wide SNP genotypes for about 60% of the roughly 700 donors were used in a later genetic analysis, which treated that subset as a discovery cohort. The number of typed donors differed by locus: about 620-630 for A, B, C, DRB1 and DQB1; some 500 for DQA1; approximately 610 for DPA1; and roughly 490 for DPB1. The study aimed to test whether cataloging public T cell receptors could reveal signatures of past pathogen exposure. A handful of DR-DQ haplotypes were handled as single units for association and clustering because linkage in the cohort was strong. Rather than drawing on any new phenotypic data, the later analysis identified candidate immune exposures from TCR beta sequences and the way those sequences occurred across donors. Among 398 genotyped donors of the cohort, an average of about 240,000 unique TCR beta nucleotide sequences was sequenced per donor, of which approximately 18% were non-productive. An earlier analysis of 587 of the donors applied high-throughput TCR beta sequencing to assess whether each TCR beta V gene segment acted as functional or pseudogenic. In addition to the first cohort of 650 to 750 subjects, a separate validation cohort of 130 or so different subjects was used. Donor age, sex, ethnicity and CMV serostatus were compiled alongside the repertoire data. The study used immunosequencing to profile the T cell repertoires of 600 to 850 subjects and linked those repertoires to cytomegalovirus serostatus. Every repertoire in the discovery cohort had been generated on one and the same sequencing platform. Of the approximately 370 genotyped donors, 81% were placed in the genetic ancestry cluster associated with self-reported Caucasian donors.

The junction shows trimming of 2 bases on V and 1 base on J, and the gene matches do not reach 2 bases of it. The CDR3 has 14 amino acids, counting the end cysteine and phenylalanine. Kept here is only the CDR3 DNA, which spans 42 bases and is read in frame from base 1. For CDR1 and CDR2, the germline V gene lists MGHDK and SYGVNS. In total, approximately 700 healthy bone marrow donors made up the cohort. At the time of sampling, all cohort members were nominally healthy, though unrecorded immune exposures were likely present. The donor was CMV seronegative and belonged to the group of 320 or so seronegative cohort members. Each donor provided a peripheral blood sample, and peripheral blood mononuclear cells were used for TCR beta sequencing. The Qiagen DNeasy Blood Extraction Kit was used to extract genomic DNA from the blood cell samples. Comments on this clone: This clone's antigen is unknown. Base qualities are not recorded, but no much larger clone differs from it by a single base.

Paper-wide results and their limitations: CMV serostatus was the only immune exposure information available for the cohort. It was suggested by the authors that the approach could potentially be generalized to other disease states and immunological phenotypes. Linkage disequilibrium might explain the correlated functional status among segregating V segments, but an unknown experimental factor could not be excluded. Strong co-occurrence of HLA alleles, especially DR and DQ, made assigning TCR associations to individual alleles difficult. In a later analysis, 16,951 TCR beta sequences were associated with specific HLA alleles at a false discovery rate of 0.05. In a later analysis, HLA-associated TCR beta chains were found to be more clonally expanded and to have lower generation probabilities than equally common non-associated chains. In a later genetic analysis, fewer N-insertions in productive TCRs were reported among donors in an Asian-associated ancestry cluster than the roughly 640-donor mean. Sequencing depth was assumed to be roughly uniform across donors in the presence/absence analyses, though that assumption may not hold. Some IMGT-functional V segments, including TRBV6-2 and TRBV6-3, could not be told apart with the 87-base-pair reads, so those segments were excluded. In an earlier analysis of fewer than 750 of the donors, most TCR beta V segments were observed in productive rearrangements about 90% or about 30% of the time, broadly matching IMGT annotations. Because counts were too low, 15 to 20 rarely observed V segments, including chromosome 9 orphons, were excluded from the earlier analysis of around 640 of the donors. In a later analysis, most CMV-associated TCR beta chains were found to appear HLA-restricted, with HLA associations seemingly driven largely by CMV exposure. The classifier was reported to diagnose cytomegalovirus status with high specificity and sensitivity in both the original cohort and the validation cohort. In the study, some 160 TCR beta chains were listed as associated with cytomegalovirus. A group of highly shared sequence variants was considered likely to be a technical artifact of the sequencing pipeline. A further reported finding was that TCR beta sequences accurately predicted the HLA-A and HLA-B alleles for most subjects in the first cohort. In a later analysis, several top co-occurrence clusters were reported to appear linked to parvovirus B19, influenza, CMV and Epstein-Barr virus. According to a later analysis, TCR association rates differed among HLA loci, with DRB1 alleles showing the most associated TCRs and HLA-C alleles showing the fewest. Because HLA typing was missing for some donors at each locus, association tests included only the typed subset. In vitro tests confirmed that a few of the cytomegalovirus-associated TCR beta chains recognize cytomegalovirus antigens. Across donors, most TCR sequences were observed very rarely, whereas some public TCRs were present in many individuals. In this cohort, only TCR beta chains were sequenced, and detectable features were limited by the absence of alpha or paired-chain data. A later genetic analysis associated a missense DCLRE1C variant with V-gene and J-gene trimming of TCR beta chains, and an independent cohort replicated the association.

The protocol used for the library was the immunoSEQ multiplex PCR assay. For the multiplex PCR, a mixture combining 60 forward primers for TCR Vbeta segments and 13 reverse primers for TCR Jbeta segments was used. A multiplex PCR assay on genomic DNA amplified the CDR3 region of rearranged TCR beta genes. On the Illumina HiSeq System, the amplified TCR beta libraries were sequenced as 87-base-pair reads. Regarding the original processing steps: In a later analysis, 80 million or so unique TCR beta chains were counted across the 690 or so repertoires, and roughly 11 million of these chains were shared by at least two donors. Raw reads were error-corrected and collapsed into unique sequences by a nearest-neighbor algorithm in which closely related sequences were merged to remove PCR and sequencing errors. To assign V, D and J gene segments, CDR3 sequences were aligned to IMGT reference sequences. For a sequence to be retained, at least a six-nucleotide match to both a V gene segment and a J gene segment was required. A rearrangement counted as productive if the CDR3 had no stop codons and remained in frame with V and J, and every other rearrangement counted as non-productive. Following IMGT convention, CDR3 was defined as the stretch from the second conserved V-encoded cysteine up to the conserved J-encoded phenylalanine. In an earlier analysis of approximately 500 of the donors, sequences lacking an unambiguous match to a single V gene segment were excluded. In an earlier analysis of roughly 600 of the donors, a V segment was called functional when productive rearrangements were above 56.7%, and segregating when the standard deviation between donors exceeded 5%. To diagnose cytomegalovirus status from the catalog of TCR beta chain sequences, a statistical classification framework was built. A later analysis assigned V and J genes by comparing TCR nucleotide sequences with IMGT/GENE-DB human TR gene sequences. The TCRdist pipeline was used in a later analysis to assign CDR3 sequences and most-parsimonious VDJ recombination scenarios. In a later analysis, every TCR beta chain was defined by the combination of its CDR3 amino acid sequence and its V-gene family, and reads without a unique V-gene family were dropped. To address suspected cross-contamination and a sequencing artifact, a later analysis removed around 600 highly shared, low-generation-probability nucleotide sequences. A later analysis calculated a clonal expansion index for each public chain from normalized within-repertoire ranks of inferred template counts. In a later analysis, generation probabilities were computed with a VDJ recombination model fitted to out-of-frame rearrangements, and the resulting probabilities were checked against IGoR. Hypergeometric tests were used in a later analysis to score TCR-TCR, TCR-HLA and TCR-CMV co-occurrence, with a repertoire-size bias correction applied to the TCR pairs. In a later analysis, false discovery rates were estimated by permuting HLA or CMV assignments 20 times. A later analysis grouped co-occurring TCRs with DBSCAN, adding TCRdist sequence similarity when clustering within HLA-allele-positive subsets. For co-occurrence clustering, repertoires with fewer than 30,000 or more than 120,000 public chains were excluded, along with about five repertoires with anomalous nucleotide sharing. Entries here come from immuneACCESS through TCRdb and include only in-frame sequences with V and J called. Some clones fail to appear in such tables; in the studies checked, an unresolved V gene covers under half of the shortfall, and the cause of the remainder is unknown. For V, J and clone size, that table is used; D and trimming come from the DNA. The sample table shows 180,000 or so clones, and about four fifths are seen once. The ten most abundant clones make up less than 2% of the sample.

The sequence came from a man in his forties or fifties in good health and CMV-seronegative. The specimen sequenced was PBMCs. The chain couples TRBV25-1 to TRBJ2-7, with 7 bases aligning to TRBD1. The nucleotide sequence reads as follows: TGTGCCAGCAGTGAACAGGGGGTATCCTACGAGCAGTACTTC. Its protein reads: CASSEQGVSYEQYF.